Below are 11 T cell receptor beta chains sequenced from a single sample in a study of cytotoxic CD8 clonotypes in ibrutinib-treated CLL. The table came from immunoSEQ multiplex PCR; TCRdb's copy has only in-frame clones and leaves some out. Of almost 250,000 clones in the sample, 60% to 75% were seen once. Sequences were derived from PBMCs, sampled after 24 months of ibrutinib treatment. The receptor source for this set is a human donor with chronic lymphocytic leukemia.

The chain couples TRBV7-9 to TRBJ1-1; D is unresolved. V gave up 4 bases and J gave up 3 bases, with 15 bases separating them. The CDR3 has 15 amino acids. Germline V gene lookup returns CDR1 SEHNR and CDR2 FQNEAQ (reference sequence). The CDR3 loop reads CASSSTPNRYTEAFF. As DNA, the CDR3 is TGTGCCAGCAGCTCCACCCCCAACAGATACACTGAAGCTTTCTTT.

The chain combines TRBV7-9 with TRBJ2-7; D is unclear. The CDR3 runs to 15 residues. Germline V gene sequence: CDR1 SEHNR, CDR2 FQNEAQ (reference sequence). V lost 3 bases, J lost 0 bases, and 12 bases lay in between. The CDR3 DNA sequence: TGTGCCAGCAGCTTGGGGTACCCAATCTCCTACGAGCAGTACTTC. Translation gives CASSLGYPISYEQYF. The complete variable domain, with remaining parts taken from reference TRBV7-9 and TRBJ2-7, reads DTGVSQNPRHKITKRGQNVTFRCDPISEHNRLYWYRQTLGQGPEFLTYFQNEAQLEKSRLLSDRFSAERPKGSFSTLEIQRTEQGDSAMYLCASSLGYPISYEQYFGPGTRLTVT.

This clone was observed a few times. The chain couples TRBV27 to TRBJ2-3, with 7 bases fitting TRBD2. The V and J ends lost 5 bases and 0 bases, in that order; junction bases with no gene match: 5. This CDR3 region has 15 residues. CDR1 is MNHEY and CDR2 is SMNVEV in the germline V gene (reference sequence). Here the CDR3 DNA reads TGTGCCAGCAGTCCCCGCGGGGGAAGCACAGATACGCAGTATTTT. Its translation is CASSPRGGSTDTQYF.

Only one count was recorded for this clone. This chain joins TRBV18 and TRBJ2-7; unclear D gene. In germline, CDR1 is KGHSH, CDR2 LQKENI. The CDR3 runs to 15 residues. V lost 0 bases and J lost 0, with 9 bases in between. Here the CDR3 reads CASSPPTQSSYEQYF. The CDR3 coding sequence is TGTGCCAGCTCACCACCGACGCAGAGCTCCTACGAGCAGTACTTC.

This sequence joins TRBV19 and TRBJ1-2; D gene uncertain. CDR3 length: 13 amino acids. The germline V gene has CDR1 LNHDA and CDR2 SQIVND (reference sequence). Trimming removed 5 bases from V and 4 bases from J, with 11 bases in between. This chain's CDR3 is CASSPTTIYGYTF. The CDR3, as DNA: TGTGCCAGTAGTCCAACTACGATCTATGGCTACACCTTC.

This clone has more than one count but fewer than ten. The CDR3 DNA follows: TGTGCCAGCGGAAATACCCCGGACTCCGGGAGTTGGAAGTTCTTC. Its translation: CASGNTPDSGSWKFF. This chain links TRBV6-5 with TRBJ2-1; perhaps TRBD2 as D (6 bases). This CDR3 contains 15 residues. Trimming left V 8 bases short and J 14 bases short, with 28 bases between. Germline V CDR1 and CDR2: MNHEY, SVGAGI.

The V call is TRBV5-6, the J call TRBJ2-5; 11 positions agree with TRBD1. Germline CDR1 SGHDT, CDR2 YYEEEE. The CDR3 runs to 18 residues. The J segment lost 4 bases and the V segment lost 2 bases, leaving 13 bases of the junction unmatched. This CDR3 reads CASSFFRGTGGARETQYF. In DNA, the CDR3 is TGTGCCAGCAGCTTCTTTCGTGGGACAGGGGGAGCGCGAGAGACCCAGTACTTC. Supplemented by reference TRBV5-6 and TRBJ2-5, the full variable domain reads DAGVTQSPTHLIKTRGQQVTLRCSPKSGHDTVSWYQQALGQGPQFIFQYYEEEERQRGNFPDRFSGHQFPNYSSELNVNALLLGDSALYLCASSFFRGTGGARETQYFGPGTRLLVL.

CDR3 in DNA: TGTGCCAGCAGCTCATCTAGCGGGAGTAAGGAGCAGTACTTC. This gives the protein CASSSSSGSKEQYF. V and J are TRBV11-2 and TRBJ2-7; 10 positions agree with TRBD2. Unmatched junction bases numbered 7, after V lost 4 bases and J lost 7 bases. Germline V gene data show CDR1 as SGHAT and CDR2 as FQNNGV. This CDR3 is 14 amino acids long.

This clone has more than one count but fewer than ten. This chain links TRBV6-6 with TRBJ2-7, with a weak D call TRBD2 (5 bases). Germline V lookup: CDR1 MNHNY, CDR2 SVGAGI (reference sequence). V shed 8 bases and J shed 0 bases, with 14 bases lying between them. The CDR3 totals 14 residues. The CDR3 DNA reads as TGTGCCAGCGGAGGCGGGTCGAGCTCCTACGAGCAGTACTTC. Translating it yields CASGGGSSSYEQYF.

The V and J genes are TRBV5-6 and TRBJ2-7, with 10 bases that match TRBD1. Trimming cost V 4 bases and J 5 bases; bases outside gene matches: 12. The CDR3 is 16 residues long. Germline CDR1 SGHDT, CDR2 YYEEEE. The CDR3 loop is CASSKTGTGVSHEQYF. CDR3 DNA: TGTGCCAGCAGCAAAACCGGGACAGGGGTGTCCCACGAGCAGTACTTC.

The chain uses TRBV6-6 and TRBJ2-1; TRBD1 is a possible D gene (5 bases). Per the germline V gene, CDR1 is MNHNY and CDR2 is SVGAGI (reference sequence). The V end was cut by 9 bases, the J end by 6 bases, with 12 bases between. The CDR3 covers 12 residues. The CDR3 DNA reads TGTGCCAGTTGGACACGGACCAATGAGCAGTTCTTC. It encodes CASWTRTNEQFF.